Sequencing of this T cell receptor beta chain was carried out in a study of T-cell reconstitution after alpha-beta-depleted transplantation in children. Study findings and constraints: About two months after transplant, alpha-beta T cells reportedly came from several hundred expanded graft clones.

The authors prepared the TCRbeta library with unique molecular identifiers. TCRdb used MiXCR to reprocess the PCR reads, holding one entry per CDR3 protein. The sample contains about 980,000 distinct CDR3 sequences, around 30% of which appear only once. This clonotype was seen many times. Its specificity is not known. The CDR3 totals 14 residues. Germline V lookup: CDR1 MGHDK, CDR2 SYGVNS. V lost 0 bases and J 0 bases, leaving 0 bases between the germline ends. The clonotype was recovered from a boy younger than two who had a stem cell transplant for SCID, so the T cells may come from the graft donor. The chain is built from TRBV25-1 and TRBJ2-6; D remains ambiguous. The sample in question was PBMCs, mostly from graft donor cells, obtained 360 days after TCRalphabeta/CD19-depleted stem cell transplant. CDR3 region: CASSEYSGANVLTF. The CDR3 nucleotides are TGTGCCAGCAGTGAATACTCTGGGGCCAACGTCCTGACTTTC.